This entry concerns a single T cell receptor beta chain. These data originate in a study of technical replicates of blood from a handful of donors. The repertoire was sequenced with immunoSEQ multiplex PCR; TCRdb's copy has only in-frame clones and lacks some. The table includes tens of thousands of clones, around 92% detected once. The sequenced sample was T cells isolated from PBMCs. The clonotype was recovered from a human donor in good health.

The CDR3, as DNA: TGTGCCAGCAGCCGACCGGGCTCTGGGGCCAACGTCCTGACTTTC. It encodes CASSRPGSGANVLTF. The chain has TRBV7-6 and TRBJ2-6, with D hard to call. CDR3 length equals 15 residues. Per the germline V gene, CDR1 is SGHVS and CDR2 is FNYEAQ. Deletions cut 5 bases from V and 0 bases from J, with 8 bases between.